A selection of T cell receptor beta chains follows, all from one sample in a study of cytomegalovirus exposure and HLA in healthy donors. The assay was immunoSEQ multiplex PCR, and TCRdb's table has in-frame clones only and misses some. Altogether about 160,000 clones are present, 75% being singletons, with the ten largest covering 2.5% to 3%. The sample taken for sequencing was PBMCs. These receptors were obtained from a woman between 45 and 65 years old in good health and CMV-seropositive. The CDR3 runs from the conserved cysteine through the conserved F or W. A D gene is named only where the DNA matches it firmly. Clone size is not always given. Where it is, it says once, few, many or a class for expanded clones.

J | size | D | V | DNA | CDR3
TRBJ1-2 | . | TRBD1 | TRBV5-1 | TGCGCCAGCAGCCTGGGACAGGACTATGGCTACACCTTC | CASSLGQDYGYTF
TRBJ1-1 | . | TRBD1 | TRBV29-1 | TGCAGCGTGGGCGGTGGACAGGGGCTCGTCGAAGCTTTCTTT | CSVGGGQGLVEAFF
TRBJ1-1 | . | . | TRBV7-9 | TGTTCCAGCAGCCCAGTGAACACTGAAGCTTTCTTT | CSSSPVNTEAFF
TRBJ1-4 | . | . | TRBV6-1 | TGTGCCAGCAGCGCCGGGACAACTAATGAAAAACTGTTTTTT | CASSAGTTNEKLFF
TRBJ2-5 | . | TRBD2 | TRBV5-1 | TGCGCCAGCAGCTTGGAGGGACTAGCACAGACCCAGTACTTC | CASSLEGLAQTQYF
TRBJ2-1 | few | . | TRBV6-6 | TGTGCCAGAAAGGAGGGCGACTACAATGAGCAGTTCTTC | CARKEGDYNEQFF
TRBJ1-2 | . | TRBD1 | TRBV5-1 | TGCGCCAGCAGCGTAGGGGGCCAAAGCTATGGCTACACCTTC | CASSVGGQSYGYTF
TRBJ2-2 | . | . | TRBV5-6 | TGTGCCAGCAGCTTGGAGGCGGGACCGAACACCGGGGAGCTGTTTTTT | CASSLEAGPNTGELFF
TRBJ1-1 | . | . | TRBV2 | TGTGCCAGCACCCAAGAGGGGAACACTGAAGCTTTCTTT | CASTQEGNTEAFF
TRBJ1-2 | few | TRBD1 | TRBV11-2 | TGTGCCAGCAGCTTTCGACAGGGTGGTGGCTACACCTTC | CASSFRQGGGYTF
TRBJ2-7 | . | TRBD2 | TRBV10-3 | TGTGCCATCAGTGAAATAGCGGGGGGGCCCTACGAGCAGTACTTC | CAISEIAGGPYEQYF
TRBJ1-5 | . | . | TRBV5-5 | TGTGCCAGCAGCATTTCGGATCAGCCCCAGCATTTT | CASSISDQPQHF
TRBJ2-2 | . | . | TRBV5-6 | TGTGCCAGCAGCTTGTCAGAGAACACCGGGGAGCTGTTTTTT | CASSLSENTGELFF
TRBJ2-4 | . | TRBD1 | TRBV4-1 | TGCGCCAGCAGCCAAGTGACGGGACAGGGGGCGGTAGCCAAAAACATTCAGTACTTC | CASSQVTGQGAVAKNIQYF
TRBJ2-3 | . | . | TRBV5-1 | TGCGCCAGCAGCTTTGGGCAGGGAGGAGATACGCAGTATTTT | CASSFGQGGDTQYF
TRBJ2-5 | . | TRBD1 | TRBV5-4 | TGTGCCAGCAGCCACAGGGGACAGGCGGAAGAGACCCAGTACTTC | CASSHRGQAEETQYF
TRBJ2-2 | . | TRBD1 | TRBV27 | TGTGCCAGCAGTACCTCGACAGGGTCCGGGGAGCTGTTTTTT | CASSTSTGSGELFF
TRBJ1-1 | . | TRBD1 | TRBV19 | TGTGCCAGTAGTTACCGGGACAGGGCTCCGCTTCAGAGGCAAGCTGAAGCTTTCTTT | CASSYRDRAPLQRQAEAFF
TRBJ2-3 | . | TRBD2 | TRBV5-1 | TGCGCCAGCAGCCCAGGACTAGCGGGGGTCACAGATACGCAGTATTTT | CASSPGLAGVTDTQYF
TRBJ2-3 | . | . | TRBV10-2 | TGCGCCAGCAGTGACGTGGGCAGGACAGATACGCAGTATTTT | CASSDVGRTDTQYF
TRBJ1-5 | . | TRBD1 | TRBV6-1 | TGTGCCAGCAAGGAACAGGGGGGAAGGCAGCCCCAGCATTTT | CASKEQGGRQPQHF
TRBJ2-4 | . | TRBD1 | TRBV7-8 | TGTGCCAGCAGCTTAGCGAGAGGGGACAGTGAGCACTTC | CASSLARGDSEHF
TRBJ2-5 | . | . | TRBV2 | TGTGCCAGCAGTACAGGGTCGGGGAATAGGTTGGAGACCCAGTACTTC | CASSTGSGNRLETQYF
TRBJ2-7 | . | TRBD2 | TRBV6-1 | TGTGCCAGCAGTGAACCCGGTGAGGGAGGGGAGGGCGAGCAGTACTTC | CASSEPGEGGEGEQYF
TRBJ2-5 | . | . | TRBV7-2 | TGTGCCAGCAGCCTCGACTCGTCTGTGACCCAGTACTTC | CASSLDSSVTQYF
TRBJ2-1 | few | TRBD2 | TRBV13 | TGTGCCAGCAGCTTAATCAGCGGGGGGGGTAATGAGCAGTTCTTC | CASSLISGGGNEQFF
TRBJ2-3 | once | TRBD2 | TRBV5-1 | TGCGCCAGCAGCTGGCTAGCGGGCACAGATACGCAGTATTTT | CASSWLAGTDTQYF
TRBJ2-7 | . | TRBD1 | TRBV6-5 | TGTGCCAGCAGTTACGCGACAGGGGGCTACGAGCAGTACTTC | CASSYATGGYEQYF
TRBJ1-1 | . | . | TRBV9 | TGTGCCAGCAGCGTAGGGGAGAATTTGGGGGGTGAAGCTTTCTTT | CASSVGENLGGEAFF
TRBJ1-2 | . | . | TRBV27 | TGTGCCAGCAGTCGAGGGACAAAAGGACCTGGCTACACCTTC | CASSRGTKGPGYTF
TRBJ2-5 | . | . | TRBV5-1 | TGCGCCAGCAGCTTGCGGCCGCGAGGCGGGGAGACCCAGTACTTC | CASSLRPRGGETQYF
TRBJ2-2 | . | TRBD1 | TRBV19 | TGTGCCGGGGGGACAGGGACCGGCGGGGAGCTGTTTTTT | CAGGTGTGGELFF
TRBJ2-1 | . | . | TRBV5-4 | TGTGCCAGCAGCACCGGGGGGCCGTTGGACAATGAGCAGTTCTTC | CASSTGGPLDNEQFF
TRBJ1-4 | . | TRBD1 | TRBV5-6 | TGTGCCAGCAGCTCCCGGGACAGCCCTAATGAAAAACTGTTTTTT | CASSSRDSPNEKLFF
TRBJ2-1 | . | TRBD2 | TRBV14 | TGTGCCAGCAGCCAAGATGAGTGGCGGGGGGGCCGGGATGAGCAGTTCTTC | CASSQDEWRGGRDEQFF
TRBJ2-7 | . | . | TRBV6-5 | TGTGCCAGCAGTTACATGGGAGGCGAGCAGTACTTC | CASSYMGGEQYF
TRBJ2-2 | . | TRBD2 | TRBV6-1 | TGTGCCAGCACCTCCTGGGGGGGGAACACCGGGGAGCTGTTTTTT | CASTSWGGNTGELFF
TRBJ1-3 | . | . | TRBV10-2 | TGCGCCAGCAGTCCCCCAAGGGGCTCTGGAAACACCATATATTTT | CASSPPRGSGNTIYF
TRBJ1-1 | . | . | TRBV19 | TGTGCCAGTAGTATGGTGGCAGGTGAGAACACTGAAGCTTTCTTT | CASSMVAGENTEAFF
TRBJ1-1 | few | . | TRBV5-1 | TGCGCCAGCAGCCAAGGACAGAATGTTGAAGCTTTCTTT | CASSQGQNVEAFF
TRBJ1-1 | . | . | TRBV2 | TGTGCCAGCAGTGGGGAGACGGGGGAAGCTTTCTTT | CASSGETGEAFF
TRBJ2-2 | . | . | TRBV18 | TGTGCCAGCTCACCCAGTCAGATGAACACCGGGGAGCTGTTTTTT | CASSPSQMNTGELFF
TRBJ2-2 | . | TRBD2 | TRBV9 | TGTGCCAGCAGCCGGACTAGCGGGGGTGTCACCGGGGAGCTGTTTTTT | CASSRTSGGVTGELFF
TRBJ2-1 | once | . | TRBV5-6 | TGTGCCAGCAGCTTCCCGACTAGTTCGCAAGAGCAGTTCTTC | CASSFPTSSQEQFF
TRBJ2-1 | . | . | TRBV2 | TGTGCCAGCAGTGGGGGCAGCCTGGGCGAGGTTGAGCAGTTCTTC | CASSGGSLGEVEQFF
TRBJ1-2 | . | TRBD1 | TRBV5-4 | TGTGCCAGCAGCCAGACAGGGGAAATTAACTATGGCTACACCTTC | CASSQTGEINYGYTF
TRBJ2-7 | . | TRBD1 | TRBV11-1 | TGTGCCAGCAGCTTCTGGACAGGGGGCACCGAGCAGTACTTC | CASSFWTGGTEQYF
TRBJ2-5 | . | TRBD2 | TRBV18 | TGTGCCAGCTCACCACCATCGGGGGGGGAGACCCAGTACTTC | CASSPPSGGETQYF
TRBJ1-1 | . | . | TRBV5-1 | TGCGCCAGCAGCCCGAGGGGGGGGTACACTGAAGCTTTCTTT | CASSPRGGYTEAFF
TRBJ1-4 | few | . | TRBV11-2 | TGTGCCAGCCAGGTAGCGGGACACGGAAATGAAAAACTGTTTTTT | CASQVAGHGNEKLFF
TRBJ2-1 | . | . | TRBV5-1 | TGCGCCAGCAGCCACGACTACTCCTCCTACAATGAGCAGTTCTTC | CASSHDYSSYNEQFF
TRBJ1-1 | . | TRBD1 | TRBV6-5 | TGTGCCAGCAGTACAGGGGGTTCTCTTTTCTTT | CASSTGGSLFF
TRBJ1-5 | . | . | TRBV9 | TGTGCCAGCAGTAGGGGGAGGGATAGCAATCAGCCCCAGCATTTT | CASSRGRDSNQPQHF
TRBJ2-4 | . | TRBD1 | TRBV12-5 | TGTGCTAGTGGTTTTCTTCAGGACAGGGGAAACATTCAGTACTTC | CASGFLQDRGNIQYF